A single sample is the source of the 5 T cell receptor beta chains below, sequenced in a study of blood T cell repertoires in COVID-19. The data were produced by immunoSEQ multiplex PCR, yet TCRdb's version contains in-frame clones alone and is incomplete. This table holds 120,000 or so clones, roughly 76% found once. Sequencing was done on a sample of peripheral blood. The receptors were sampled from a woman aged 55-75 years with acute or convalescent COVID-19.

This clone was picked up a small number of times. The V gene is TRBV10-1, the J gene TRBJ1-1, with 9 bases identical to TRBD1. With V trimmed by 1 base and J by 11 bases, 8 bases remained unmatched. Germline CDR1 and CDR2: WNHNN and SYGVQD (reference sequence). The CDR3 sequence is 14 residues long. The CDR3 DNA sequence: TGCGCCAGCAGTGAGTTAGCGACAGGGGGTAAGGCTTTCTTT. Translation gives CASSELATGGKAFF.

The chain carries TRBV2 and TRBJ2-3, with 12 nucleotides matching TRBD2. CDR1 and CDR2 from the germline V gene are SNHLY and FYNNEI. This CDR3 spans 18 amino acids. Losses at the gene ends were 6 bases for V and 0 bases for J; bases not matched to a gene: 10. The CDR3 DNA sequence: TGTGCCAGCAGGCGGACTAGCGGGATGTTTCTCAGCACAGATACGCAGTATTTT. As protein: CASRRTSGMFLSTDTQYF.

This chain uses TRBV11-2 with TRBJ1-2; tentatively, D is TRBD1 (5 bases). From germline, CDR1 is SGHAT and CDR2 FQNNGV. This CDR3 is built from 12 residues. Deletions cut 2 bases from V and 8 bases from J, with 9 bases between. As DNA, the CDR3 is TGTGCCAGCAGCTTAATGGGGCGCGGCTACACCTTC. Amino acid sequence: CASSLMGRGYTF.

The chain links TRBV30 to TRBJ1-5; D ambiguous. The CDR3 is made up of 13 amino acids. V gave up 1 base and J gave up 0 bases, with 4 bases separating them. CDR1 and CDR2 (germline): GTSNPN, SVGIG (reference sequence). The CDR3 here is CAWSANSNQPQHF. CDR3 in DNA: TGTGCCTGGAGTGCCAATAGCAATCAGCCCCAGCATTTT.

This clone was detected ten times or more. This sequence joins TRBV5-1 and TRBJ2-7; TRBD1 matches 8 bases. This CDR3 region has 14 residues. CDR1 and CDR2 (germline): SGHRS, YFSETQ. The trim removed 3 bases at V and 2 bases at J, leaving 4 bases unmatched. The CDR3 loop is CASSWETGAYEQYF. The CDR3 DNA follows: TGCGCCAGCAGCTGGGAGACAGGGGCCTACGAGCAGTACTTC.